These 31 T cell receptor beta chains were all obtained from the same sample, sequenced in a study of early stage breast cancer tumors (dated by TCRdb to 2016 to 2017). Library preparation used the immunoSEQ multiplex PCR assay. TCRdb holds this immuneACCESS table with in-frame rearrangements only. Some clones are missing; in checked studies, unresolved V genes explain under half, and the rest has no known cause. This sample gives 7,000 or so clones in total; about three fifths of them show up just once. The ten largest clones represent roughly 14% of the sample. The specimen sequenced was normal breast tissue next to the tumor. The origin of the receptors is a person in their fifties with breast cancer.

Here the CDR3 DNA reads TGTGCCAGCAGCTACGGGCCAAAACGCGAGCAGTACTTC. It encodes CASSYGPKREQYF. The rearrangement links TRBV11-1 to TRBJ2-7; D gene uncertain. With 4 bases removed from V and 6 bases from J, the gap between germline ends came to 13 bases. The CDR3 has 13 residues. Per the germline V gene, CDR1 is SGHAT and CDR2 is FQDESV (reference sequence).

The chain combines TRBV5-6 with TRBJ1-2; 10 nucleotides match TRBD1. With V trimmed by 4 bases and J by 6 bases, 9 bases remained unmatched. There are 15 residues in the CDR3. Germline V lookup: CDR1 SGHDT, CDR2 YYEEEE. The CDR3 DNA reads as TGTGCCAGCAGCGGACGACAGGGGGCGAGGGATGGCTACACCTTC. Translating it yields CASSGRQGARDGYTF.

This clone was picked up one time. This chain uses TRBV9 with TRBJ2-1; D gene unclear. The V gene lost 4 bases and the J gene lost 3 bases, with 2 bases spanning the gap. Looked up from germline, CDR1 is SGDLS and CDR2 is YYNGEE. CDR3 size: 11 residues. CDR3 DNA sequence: TGTGCCAGCAGCCTCTACAATGAGCAGTTCTTC. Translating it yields CASSLYNEQFF.

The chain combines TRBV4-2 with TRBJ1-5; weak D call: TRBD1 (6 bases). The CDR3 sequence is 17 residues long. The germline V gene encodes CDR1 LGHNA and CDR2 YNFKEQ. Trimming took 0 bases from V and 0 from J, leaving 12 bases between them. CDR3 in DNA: TGTGCCAGCAGCCAAGACTCCCGGGGGCTTAGCAATCAGCCCCAGCATTTT. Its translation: CASSQDSRGLSNQPQHF.

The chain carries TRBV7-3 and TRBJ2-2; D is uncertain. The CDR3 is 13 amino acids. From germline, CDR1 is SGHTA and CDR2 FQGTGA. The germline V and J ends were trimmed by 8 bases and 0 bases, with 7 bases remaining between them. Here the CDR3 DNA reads TGTGCCAGCGGGCCCGCGAACACCGGGGAGCTGTTTTTT. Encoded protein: CASGPANTGELFF.

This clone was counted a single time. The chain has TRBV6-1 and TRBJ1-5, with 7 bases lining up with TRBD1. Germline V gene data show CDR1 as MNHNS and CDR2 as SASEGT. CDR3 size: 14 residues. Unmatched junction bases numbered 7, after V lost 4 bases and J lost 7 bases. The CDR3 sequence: CASSGQGTDQPQHF. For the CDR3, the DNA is TGTGCCAGCAGTGGACAGGGAACGGACCAGCCCCAGCATTTT.

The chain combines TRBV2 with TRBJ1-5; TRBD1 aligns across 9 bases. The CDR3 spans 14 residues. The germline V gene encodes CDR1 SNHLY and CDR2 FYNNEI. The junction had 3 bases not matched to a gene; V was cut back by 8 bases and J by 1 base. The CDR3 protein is CASRDRVSNQPQHF. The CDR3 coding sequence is TGTGCCAGCCGGGACAGGGTGAGCAATCAGCCCCAGCATTTT.

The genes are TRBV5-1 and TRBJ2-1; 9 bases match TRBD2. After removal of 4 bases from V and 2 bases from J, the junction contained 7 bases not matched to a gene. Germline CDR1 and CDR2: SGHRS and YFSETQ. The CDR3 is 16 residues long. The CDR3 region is CASSPGAGGPYNEQFF. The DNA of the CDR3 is TGCGCCAGCAGCCCCGGGGCGGGAGGGCCCTACAATGAGCAGTTCTTC.

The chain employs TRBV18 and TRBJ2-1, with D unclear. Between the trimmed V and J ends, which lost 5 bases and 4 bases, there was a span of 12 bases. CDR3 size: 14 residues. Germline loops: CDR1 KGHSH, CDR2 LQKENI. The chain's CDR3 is CASSMGQEYNEQFF. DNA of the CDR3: TGTGCCAGCTCAATGGGCCAGGAATACAATGAGCAGTTCTTC.

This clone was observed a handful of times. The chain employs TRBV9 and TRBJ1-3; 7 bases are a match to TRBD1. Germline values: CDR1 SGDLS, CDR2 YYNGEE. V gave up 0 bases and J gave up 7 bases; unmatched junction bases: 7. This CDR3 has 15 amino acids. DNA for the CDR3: TGTGCCAGCAGCGTAGAAGGGGGCAGGGGTAACACCATATATTTT. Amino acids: CASSVEGGRGNTIYF.

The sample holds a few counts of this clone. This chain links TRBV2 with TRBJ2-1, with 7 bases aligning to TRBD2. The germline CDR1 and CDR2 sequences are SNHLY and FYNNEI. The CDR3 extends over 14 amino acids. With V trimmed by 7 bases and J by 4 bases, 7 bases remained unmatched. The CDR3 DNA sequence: TGTGCCAGCACTCCACTAGCGATTTACAATGAGCAGTTCTTC. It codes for CASTPLAIYNEQFF. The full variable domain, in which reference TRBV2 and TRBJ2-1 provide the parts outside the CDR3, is EPEVTQTPSHQVTQMGQEVILRCVPISNHLYFYWYRQILGQKVEFLVSFYNNEISEKSEIFDDQFSVERPDGSNFTLKIRSTKLEDSAMYFCASTPLAIYNEQFFGPGTRLTVL.

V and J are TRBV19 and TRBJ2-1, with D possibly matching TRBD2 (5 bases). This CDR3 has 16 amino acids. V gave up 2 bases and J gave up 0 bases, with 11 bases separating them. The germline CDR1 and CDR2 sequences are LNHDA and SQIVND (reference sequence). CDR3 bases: TGTGCCAGTAGTATAAACGGGGATAGCTCCTACAATGAGCAGTTCTTC. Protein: CASSINGDSSYNEQFF.

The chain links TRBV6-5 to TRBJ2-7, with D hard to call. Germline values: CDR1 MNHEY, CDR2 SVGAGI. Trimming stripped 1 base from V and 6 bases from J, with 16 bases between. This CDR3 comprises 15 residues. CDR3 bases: TGTGCCAGCAGTTACTATGTACCCCCCGCAGGCGAGCAGTACTTC. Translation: CASSYYVPPAGEQYF.

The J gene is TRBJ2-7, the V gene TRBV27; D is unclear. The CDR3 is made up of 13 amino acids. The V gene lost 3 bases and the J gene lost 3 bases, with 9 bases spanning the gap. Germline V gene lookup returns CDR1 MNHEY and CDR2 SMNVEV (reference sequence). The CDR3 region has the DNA TGTGCCAGCAGTTTGTGGAAGGGCTACGAGCAGTACTTC. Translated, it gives CASSLWKGYEQYF.

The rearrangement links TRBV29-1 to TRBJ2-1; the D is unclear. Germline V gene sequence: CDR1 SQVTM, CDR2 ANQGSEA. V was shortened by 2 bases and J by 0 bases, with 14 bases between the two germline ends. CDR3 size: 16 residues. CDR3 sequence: CSVEPLKFGSYNEQFF. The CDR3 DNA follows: TGCAGCGTTGAACCTCTAAAATTCGGCTCCTACAATGAGCAGTTCTTC.

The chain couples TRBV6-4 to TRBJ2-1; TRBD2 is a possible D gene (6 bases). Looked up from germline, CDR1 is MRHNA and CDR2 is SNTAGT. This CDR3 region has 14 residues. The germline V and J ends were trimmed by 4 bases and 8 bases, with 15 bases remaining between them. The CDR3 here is CASSALAFGHEQFF. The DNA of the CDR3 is TGTGCCAGCAGTGCACTAGCATTTGGACATGAGCAGTTCTTC.

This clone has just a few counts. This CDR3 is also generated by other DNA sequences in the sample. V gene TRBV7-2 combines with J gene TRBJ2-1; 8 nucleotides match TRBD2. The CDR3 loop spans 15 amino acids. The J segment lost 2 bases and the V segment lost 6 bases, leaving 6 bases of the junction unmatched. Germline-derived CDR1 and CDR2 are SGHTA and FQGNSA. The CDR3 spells CASSLTSGPYNEQFF. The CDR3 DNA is TGTGCCAGCAGTCTAACTAGCGGTCCCTACAATGAGCAGTTCTTC.

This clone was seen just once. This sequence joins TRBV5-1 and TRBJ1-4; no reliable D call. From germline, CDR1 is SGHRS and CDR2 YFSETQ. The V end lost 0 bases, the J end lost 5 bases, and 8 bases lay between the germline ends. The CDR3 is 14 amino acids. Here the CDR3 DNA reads TGCGCCAGCAGCTTGGGGCAGCCAAATGAAAAACTGTTTTTT. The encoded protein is CASSLGQPNEKLFF.

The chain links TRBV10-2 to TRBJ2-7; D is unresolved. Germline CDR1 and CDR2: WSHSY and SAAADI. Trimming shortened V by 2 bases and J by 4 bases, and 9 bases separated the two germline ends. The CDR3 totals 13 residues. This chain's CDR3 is CASSERKKYEQYF. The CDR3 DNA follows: TGCGCCAGCAGTGAGCGGAAGAAATACGAGCAGTACTTC.

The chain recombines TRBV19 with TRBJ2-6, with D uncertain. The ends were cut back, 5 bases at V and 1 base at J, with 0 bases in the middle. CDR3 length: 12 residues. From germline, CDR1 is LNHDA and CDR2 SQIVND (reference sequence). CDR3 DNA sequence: TGTGCCAGTAGTTCTGGGGCCAACGTCCTGACTTTC. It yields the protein CASSSGANVLTF.

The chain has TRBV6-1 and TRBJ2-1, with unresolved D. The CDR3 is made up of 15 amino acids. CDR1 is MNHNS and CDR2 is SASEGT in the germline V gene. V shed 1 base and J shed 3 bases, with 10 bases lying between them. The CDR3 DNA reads TGTGCCAGCAGTGAAGTAGGCCAAAGCTACAATGAGCAGTTCTTC. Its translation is CASSEVGQSYNEQFF.

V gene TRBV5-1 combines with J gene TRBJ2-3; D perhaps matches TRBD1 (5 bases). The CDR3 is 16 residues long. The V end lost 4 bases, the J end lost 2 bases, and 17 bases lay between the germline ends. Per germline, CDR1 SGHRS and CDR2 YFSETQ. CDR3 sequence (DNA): TGCGCCAGCAGCCGAAACCCAGGGCCACCCACAGATACGCAGTATTTT. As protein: CASSRNPGPPTDTQYF.

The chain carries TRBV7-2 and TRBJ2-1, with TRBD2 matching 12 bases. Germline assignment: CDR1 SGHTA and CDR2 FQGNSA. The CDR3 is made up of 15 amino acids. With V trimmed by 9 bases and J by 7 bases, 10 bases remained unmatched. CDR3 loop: CASTYGTSGLNEQFF. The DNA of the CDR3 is TGTGCCAGTACCTACGGGACTAGCGGGTTAAATGAGCAGTTCTTC.

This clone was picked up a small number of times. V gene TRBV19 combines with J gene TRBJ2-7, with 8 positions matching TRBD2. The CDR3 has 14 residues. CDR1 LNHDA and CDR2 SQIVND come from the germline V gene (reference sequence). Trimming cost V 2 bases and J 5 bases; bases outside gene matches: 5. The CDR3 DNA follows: TGTGCCAGTAGTATATCGAGACTAGCGAACGAGCAGTACTTC. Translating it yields CASSISRLANEQYF.

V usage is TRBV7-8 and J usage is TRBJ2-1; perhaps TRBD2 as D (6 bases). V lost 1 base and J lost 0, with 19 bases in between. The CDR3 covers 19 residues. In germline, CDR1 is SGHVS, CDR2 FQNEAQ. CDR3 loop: CASSLEFTSPLRSYNEQFF. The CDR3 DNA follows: TGTGCCAGCAGCTTAGAATTTACTAGCCCCTTACGCTCCTACAATGAGCAGTTCTTC.

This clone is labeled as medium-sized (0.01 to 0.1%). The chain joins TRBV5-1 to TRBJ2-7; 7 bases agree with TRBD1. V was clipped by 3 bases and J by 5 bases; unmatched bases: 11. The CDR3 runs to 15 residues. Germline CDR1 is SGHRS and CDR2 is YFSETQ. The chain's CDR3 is CASSSTTGNLDEQYF. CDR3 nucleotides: TGCGCCAGCAGCTCGACGACAGGGAATCTCGACGAGCAGTACTTC.

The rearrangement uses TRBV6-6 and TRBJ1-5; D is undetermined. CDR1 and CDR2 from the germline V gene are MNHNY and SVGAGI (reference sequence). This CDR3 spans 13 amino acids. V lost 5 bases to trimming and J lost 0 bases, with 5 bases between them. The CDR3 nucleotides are TGTGCCAGCAGTCAGGATAGCAATCAGCCCCAGCATTTT. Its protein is CASSQDSNQPQHF.

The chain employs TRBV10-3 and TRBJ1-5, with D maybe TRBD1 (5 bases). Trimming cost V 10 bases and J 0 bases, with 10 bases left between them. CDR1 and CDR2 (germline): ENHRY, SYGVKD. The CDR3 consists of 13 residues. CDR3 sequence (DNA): TGTGCCACCGGGACGGATAGCAATCAGCCCCAGCATTTT. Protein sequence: CATGTDSNQPQHF.

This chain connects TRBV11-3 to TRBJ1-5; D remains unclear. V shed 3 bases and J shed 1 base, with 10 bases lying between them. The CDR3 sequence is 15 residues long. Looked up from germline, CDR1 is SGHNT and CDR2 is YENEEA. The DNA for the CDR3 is TGTGCCAGCAGCTTTGAGGGCATGAGCAATCAGCCCCAGCATTTT. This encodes CASSFEGMSNQPQHF. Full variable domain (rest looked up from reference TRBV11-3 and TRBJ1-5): EAGVVQSPRYKIIEKKQPVAFWCNPISGHNTLYWYLQNLGQGPELLIRYENEEAVDDSQLPKDRFSAERLKGVDSTLKIQPAELGDSAVYLCASSFEGMSNQPQHFGDGTRLSIL.

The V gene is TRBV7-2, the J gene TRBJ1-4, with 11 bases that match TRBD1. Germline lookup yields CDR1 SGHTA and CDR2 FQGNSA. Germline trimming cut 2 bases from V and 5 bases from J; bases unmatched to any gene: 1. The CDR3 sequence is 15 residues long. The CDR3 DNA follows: TGTGCCAGCAGCTTAAGGGACAGGGGGAATGAAAAACTGTTTTTT. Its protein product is CASSLRDRGNEKLFF.

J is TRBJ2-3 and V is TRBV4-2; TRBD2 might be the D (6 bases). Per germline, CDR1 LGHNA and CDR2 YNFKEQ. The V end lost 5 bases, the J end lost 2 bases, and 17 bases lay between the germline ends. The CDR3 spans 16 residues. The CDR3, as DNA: TGTGCCAGCAGCGCGGGACCTAACAGGATCACAGATACGCAGTATTTT. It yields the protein CASSAGPNRITDTQYF.